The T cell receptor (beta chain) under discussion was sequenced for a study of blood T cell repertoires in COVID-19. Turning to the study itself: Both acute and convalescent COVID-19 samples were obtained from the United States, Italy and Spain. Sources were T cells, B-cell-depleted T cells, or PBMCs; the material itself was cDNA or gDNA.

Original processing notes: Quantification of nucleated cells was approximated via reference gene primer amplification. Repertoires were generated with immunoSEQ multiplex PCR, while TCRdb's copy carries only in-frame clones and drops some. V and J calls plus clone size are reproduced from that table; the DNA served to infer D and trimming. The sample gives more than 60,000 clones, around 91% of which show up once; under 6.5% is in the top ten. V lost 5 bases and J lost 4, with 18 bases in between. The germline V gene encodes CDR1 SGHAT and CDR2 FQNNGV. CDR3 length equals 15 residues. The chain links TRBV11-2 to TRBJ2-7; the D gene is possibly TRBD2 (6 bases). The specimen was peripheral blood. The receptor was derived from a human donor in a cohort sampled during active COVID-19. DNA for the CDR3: TGTGCCAGCAGCCAGGGTATGGACTACCTATACGAGCAGTACTTC. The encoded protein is CASSQGMDYLYEQYF.